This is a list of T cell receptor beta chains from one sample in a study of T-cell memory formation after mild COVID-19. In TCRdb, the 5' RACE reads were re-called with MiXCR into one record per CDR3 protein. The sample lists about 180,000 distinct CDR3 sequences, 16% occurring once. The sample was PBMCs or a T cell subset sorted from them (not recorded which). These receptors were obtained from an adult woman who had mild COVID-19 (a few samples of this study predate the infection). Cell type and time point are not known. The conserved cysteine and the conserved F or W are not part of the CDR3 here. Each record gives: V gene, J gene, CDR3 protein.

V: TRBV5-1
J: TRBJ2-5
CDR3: ASSLESRETQY

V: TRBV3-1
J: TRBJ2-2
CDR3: ASRPREAGELF

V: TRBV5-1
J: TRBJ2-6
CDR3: ASSQGVSGANVLT

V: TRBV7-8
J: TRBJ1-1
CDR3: ASSLAIHRNTEAF

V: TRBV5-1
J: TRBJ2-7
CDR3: ASSLVVNNYEQY

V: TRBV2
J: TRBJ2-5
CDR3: ASMPGTGQETQY

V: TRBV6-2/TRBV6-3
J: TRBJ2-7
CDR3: ASSYSTRGTGVYEQY

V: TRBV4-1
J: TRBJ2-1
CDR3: ASSLQASSYNEQF

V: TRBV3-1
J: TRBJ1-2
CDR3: ASSPTVTNYGYT

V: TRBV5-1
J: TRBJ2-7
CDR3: ASSLEVGAREQY

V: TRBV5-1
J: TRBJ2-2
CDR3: ASIEETNTGELF

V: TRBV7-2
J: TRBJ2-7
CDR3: ASSRTAGTYEQY

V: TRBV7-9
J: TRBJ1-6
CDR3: ASSLMGWNSPLH

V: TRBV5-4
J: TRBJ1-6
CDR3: ASSLDWSSYNSPLH

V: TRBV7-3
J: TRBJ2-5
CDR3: ASSLGTGGSRGPQETQY

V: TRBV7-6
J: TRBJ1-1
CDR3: ASSLDHSLFTEAF

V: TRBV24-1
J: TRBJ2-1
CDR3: ATSDPTLSYNEQF

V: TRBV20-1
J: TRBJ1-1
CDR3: SARLDYGTLGGAF

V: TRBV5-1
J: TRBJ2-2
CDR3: ASSLTGRGPGELF

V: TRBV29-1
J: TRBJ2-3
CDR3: SVVLAGGDTQY

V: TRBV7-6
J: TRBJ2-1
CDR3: ASSLAGGGWNEQF

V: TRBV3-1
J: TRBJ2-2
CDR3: ASSQGLAGVAGELF

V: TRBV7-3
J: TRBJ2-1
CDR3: ASSRSGAAAYNEQF

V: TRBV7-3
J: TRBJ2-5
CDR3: ASSLRGRVSAETQY

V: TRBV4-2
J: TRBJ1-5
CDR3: ASSSGTVTNQPQH

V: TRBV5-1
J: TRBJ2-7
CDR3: ASSLGIGSYEQY

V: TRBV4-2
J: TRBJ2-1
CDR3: ASSQSGTGNEQF

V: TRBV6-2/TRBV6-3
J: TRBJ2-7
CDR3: ASSRGTTYEQY

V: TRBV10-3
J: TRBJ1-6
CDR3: AISVAPPLADSPLH

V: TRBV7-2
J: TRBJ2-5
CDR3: ASSFLLAGGRRETQY

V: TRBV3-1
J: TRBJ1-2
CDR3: ASSQPTGNYGYT

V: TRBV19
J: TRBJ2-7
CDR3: ASSLRQGARSYEQY

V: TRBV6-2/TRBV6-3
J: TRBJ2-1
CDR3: ASSRTTGVGNEQF

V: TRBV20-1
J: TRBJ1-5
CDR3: SARDRDRGTQPQH

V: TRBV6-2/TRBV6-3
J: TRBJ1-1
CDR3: ASGGEGTEAF

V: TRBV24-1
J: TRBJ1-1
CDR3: ATSDPTESNTEAF